The 18 T cell receptor beta chains below all came from one sample that was sequenced in a study of PD-1 blockade in classical Hodgkin lymphoma. Every one of the patients relapsed after autologous stem cell transplantation (brentuximab vedotin exposure was variable). Produced via immunoSEQ multiplex PCR; TCRdb's table is partial and in-frame only. The table records about 53,000 clones, over 70% of them present only once. The sequencing here drew on peripheral blood mononuclear cells (PBMCs), taken at baseline. The source of these receptors is a human donor with classical Hodgkin lymphoma.

This clone came up a few times. This sequence joins TRBV30 and TRBJ2-7; TRBD1 might be the D (6 bases). The germline V and J ends were trimmed by 0 bases and 7 bases, with 25 bases remaining between them. Germline V gene lookup returns CDR1 GTSNPN and CDR2 SVGIG (reference sequence). The CDR3 length is 17 residues. The CDR3 nucleotides read TGTGCCTGGAGTGTATTAAGGGGCGAGGGGGTATTGGGGGAGCAGTACTTC. This codes for CAWSVLRGEGVLGEQYF.

The rearrangement joins TRBV11-3 to TRBJ2-1; TRBD1 might be the D (6 bases). Germline CDR1 SGHNT, CDR2 YENEEA. V gave up 5 bases and J gave up 0 bases, with 17 bases separating them. This CDR3 has 17 residues. CDR3 sequence reads: CASSLWTDPSSYNEQFF. The CDR3 nucleotides read TGTGCCAGCAGCCTGTGGACAGACCCGAGCTCCTACAATGAGCAGTTCTTC.

The chain recombines TRBV10-1 with TRBJ1-4, with 7 bases lining up with TRBD1. V was clipped by 5 bases and J by 0 bases; unmatched bases: 0. The germline V gene has CDR1 WNHNN and CDR2 SYGVQD (reference sequence). The CDR3 is 14 amino acids. The DNA for the CDR3 is TGCGCCAGCAGTCAGGGGGCAACTAATGAAAAACTGTTTTTT. Translated, it gives CASSQGATNEKLFF.

The chain recombines TRBV27 with TRBJ1-2, with 7 bases matching TRBD1. Trimming at V came to 6 bases and at J to 2 bases, leaving 6 bases not matched to a gene. This CDR3 region has 14 residues. CDR1 and CDR2 (germline): MNHEY, SMNVEV (reference sequence). For the CDR3, the DNA is TGTGCCAGCAGCCATGGGGGACAGAACTATGGCTACACCTTC. Translating it yields CASSHGGQNYGYTF.

This CDR3 reads CASSYSGGDTGELFF. The CDR3 DNA follows: TGTGCCAGCAGTTATTCAGGGGGGGACACCGGGGAGCTGTTTTTT. V and J are TRBV6-5 and TRBJ2-2; D possibly uses TRBD1 or TRBD2 (7 bases each). V lost 3 bases, J lost 3 bases, and 11 bases lay in between. Per the germline V gene, CDR1 is MNHEY and CDR2 is SVGAGI. This CDR3 spans 15 amino acids.

The table lists this clone with a count of one. This chain uses TRBV4-1 with TRBJ1-1, with D tentatively TRBD1 (6 bases). The V and J ends lost 3 bases and 1 base respectively, with 15 bases between them. Germline V lookup: CDR1 MGHRA, CDR2 YSYEKL. The CDR3 consists of 16 residues. The CDR3 DNA reads TGCGCCAGCAGCCACCGGACAGCCAAGACGAACACTGAAGCTTTCTTT. Translation gives CASSHRTAKTNTEAFF.

The chain has TRBV27 and TRBJ1-4; D not certain. This CDR3 has 12 amino acids. Germline CDR1 is MNHEY and CDR2 is SMNVEV (reference sequence). The V end was cut by 11 bases, the J end by 7 bases, with 14 bases between. The CDR3 reads CASGGIGEKLFF. The CDR3 nucleotides read TGTGCCTCCGGAGGGATTGGTGAAAAACTGTTTTTT.

A note on this clone: At one end, the junction sequence differs from germline, possibly due to a read error. The chain carries TRBV10-3 and TRBJ1-1; D is uncertain. Germline-derived CDR1 and CDR2 are ENHRY and SYGVKD. The CDR3 runs to 13 residues. The CDR3: CAISEVTDTEAFF. Written as DNA, the CDR3 is TGTGCCATCAGCGAAGTCACAGACACCGAAGCTTTCTTT.

J is TRBJ2-5 and V is TRBV5-4; the match to TRBD2 covers 8 bases. Germline CDR1 is SGHNT and CDR2 is YYREEE (reference sequence). This CDR3 spans 16 amino acids. V shed 4 bases and J 1 base; nucleotides not matched to a gene: 9. CDR3: CASSPGIAGLQETQYF. In DNA form, the CDR3 reads TGTGCCAGCAGCCCCGGGATAGCGGGGCTCCAAGAGACCCAGTACTTC.

This chain uses TRBV20-1 with TRBJ2-1; D gene ambiguous. The V end was cut by 6 bases, the J end by 8 bases, with 11 bases between. This CDR3 region has 11 residues. Germline lookup yields CDR1 DFQATT and CDR2 SNEGSKA (reference sequence). CDR3 nucleotide sequence: TGCAGTGCCAAAAAGACTTATGAGCAGTTCTTC. Translating gives CSAKKTYEQFF.

This clone was recorded only once. The rearrangement joins TRBV6-5 to TRBJ1-2; D is undetermined. Germline V gene lookup returns CDR1 MNHEY and CDR2 SVGAGI. The V end was cut by 0 bases, the J end by 4 bases, with 12 bases between. The CDR3 sequence is 15 residues long. The CDR3 DNA reads TGTGCCAGCAGTTACTCGAATGTGCGAAGCTATGGCTACACCTTC. It specifies CASSYSNVRSYGYTF.

The V gene is TRBV10-3, the J gene TRBJ2-2, with 7 nucleotides matching TRBD2. Trimming at V came to 6 bases and at J to 4 bases, leaving 8 bases not matched to a gene. CDR1 ENHRY and CDR2 SYGVKD come from the germline V gene. The CDR3 covers 15 residues. CDR3 loop: CAIRGAGESTGELFF. The CDR3 nucleotides read TGTGCCATCAGGGGCGCGGGAGAAAGCACCGGGGAGCTGTTTTTT.

This clone showed up just a few times. J is TRBJ2-1 and V is TRBV5-4, with 14 bases identical to TRBD2. This CDR3 is built from 18 residues. Losses at the gene ends were 3 bases for V and 7 bases for J; bases not matched to a gene: 12. Germline loops: CDR1 SGHNT, CDR2 YYREEE (reference sequence). The chain's CDR3 is CASSSPTSGRAGMNEQFF. The CDR3 DNA reads TGTGCCAGCAGCTCCCCGACTAGCGGGAGGGCCGGAATGAATGAGCAGTTCTTC. Full variable domain (outside the CDR3, taken from reference TRBV5-4 and TRBJ2-1): ETGVTQSPTHLIKTRGQQVTLRCSSQSGHNTVSWYQQALGQGPQFIFQYYREEENGRGNFPPRFSGLQFPNYSSELNVNALELDDSALYLCASSSPTSGRAGMNEQFFGPGTRLTVL.

This chain links TRBV5-4 with TRBJ2-6; 7 bases match TRBD1. This CDR3 contains 17 residues. V was clipped by 2 bases and J by 2 bases; unmatched bases: 7. CDR1 is SGHNT, CDR2 YYREEE, per germline (reference sequence). In nucleotides, the CDR3 is TGTGCCAGCAGCTTTGAGACACAGGGGACTGGGGCCAACGTCCTGACTTTC. It yields the protein CASSFETQGTGANVLTF. Full variable domain (remainder filled in from reference TRBV5-4 and TRBJ2-6): ETGVTQSPTHLIKTRGQQVTLRCSSQSGHNTVSWYQQALGQGPQFIFQYYREEENGRGNFPPRFSGLQFPNYSSELNVNALELDDSALYLCASSFETQGTGANVLTFGAGSRLTVL.

The gene calls are TRBV6-4 and TRBJ2-1; 11 bases are a match to TRBD2. The length of the CDR3 is 16 residues. Germline CDR1 and CDR2: MRHNA and SNTAGT. V shed 6 bases, J shed 0 bases, and the junction held 4 bases outside the gene matches. Written as DNA, the CDR3 is TGTGCCAGCAGCTTTCTAGCGGGGGGCTCCTACAATGAGCAGTTCTTC. Its protein product is CASSFLAGGSYNEQFF.

This chain joins TRBV12-5 and TRBJ2-5; D gene ambiguous. The germline gives CDR1 LGHNT, CDR2 FRNRAP. With 0 bases removed from V and 0 bases from J, the gap between germline ends came to 5 bases. The CDR3 is 14 residues long. CDR3 sequence (DNA): TGTGCTAGTGGTTTGGTACCTAACCAAGAGACCCAGTACTTC. This gives the protein CASGLVPNQETQYF.

V is TRBV4-3 and J is TRBJ1-4, with TRBD1 matching over 7 bases. Unmatched junction bases numbered 9, after V lost 3 bases and J lost 5 bases. The germline CDR1 and CDR2 sequences are LGHNA and YSLEER. The CDR3 runs to 16 residues. In nucleotides, the CDR3 is TGCGCCAGCAGCCAGCACCGGGACAGTCGAAATGAAAAACTGTTTTTT. It yields the protein CASSQHRDSRNEKLFF.

This clone was seen repeatedly, ten times or more. DNA of the CDR3: TGTGCCAGCAGCTCACTACTAGCGGGGCCTAGCACAGATACGCAGTATTTT. Its translation: CASSSLLAGPSTDTQYF. J is TRBJ2-3 and V is TRBV7-9; the match to TRBD2 covers 10 bases. V was pared by 4 bases and J by 0 bases, with 7 bases of the junction left unmatched. CDR3 length equals 17 residues. Germline values: CDR1 SEHNR, CDR2 FQNEAQ (reference sequence).